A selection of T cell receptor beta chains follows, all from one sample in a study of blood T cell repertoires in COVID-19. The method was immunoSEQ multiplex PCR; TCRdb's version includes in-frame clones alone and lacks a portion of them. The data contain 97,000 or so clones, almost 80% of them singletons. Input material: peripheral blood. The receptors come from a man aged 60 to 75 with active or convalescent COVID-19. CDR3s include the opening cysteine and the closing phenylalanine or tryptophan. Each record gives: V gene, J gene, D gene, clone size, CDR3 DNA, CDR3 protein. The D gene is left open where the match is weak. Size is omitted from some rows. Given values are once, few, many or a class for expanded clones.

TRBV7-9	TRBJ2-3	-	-	TGTGCCAGCAGCCCGTCGGCAGATACGCAGTATTTT	CASSPSADTQYF
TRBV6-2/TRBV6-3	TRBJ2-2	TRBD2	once	TGTGCCAGCAGTTACCCAAGCGGGAGGGTGAACACCGGGGAGCTGTTTTTT	CASSYPSGRVNTGELFF
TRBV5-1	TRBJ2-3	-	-	TGCGCCAGCAGCTTGTCGGGGAATACGCAGTATTTT	CASSLSGNTQYF
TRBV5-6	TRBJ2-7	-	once	TGTGCCAGCAGCTGGGGGCAGGCCCACTACGAGCAGTACTTC	CASSWGQAHYEQYF
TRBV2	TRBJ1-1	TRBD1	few	TGTGCCAGCAGCCGACAGGGAGTATTGAACACTGAAGCTTTCTTT	CASSRQGVLNTEAFF
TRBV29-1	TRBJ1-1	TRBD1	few	TGCAGCGCTGGGAATCTGGCCGGGACAGGGGCGAACACTGAAGCTTTCTTT	CSAGNLAGTGANTEAFF
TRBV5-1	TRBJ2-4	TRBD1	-	TGCGCCAGCAGTCACCCGGGACAGGGCCAAAACATTCAGTACTTC	CASSHPGQGQNIQYF
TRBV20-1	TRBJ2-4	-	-	TGCAGTGCTAGTTCGCTGCCCCGGTACATTCAGTACTTC	CSASSLPRYIQYF
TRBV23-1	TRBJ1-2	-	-	TGCGCCAGCAGTCAATCCGACAGGTCCCCAGGCTTC	CASSQSDRSPGF
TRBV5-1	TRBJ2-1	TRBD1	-	TGCGCCAGCAGCGTGGACAGGCTTAATGAGCAGTTCTTC	CASSVDRLNEQFF
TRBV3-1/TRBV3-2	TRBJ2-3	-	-	TGTGCCAGCAGCCAAGCCGAAGCGGTCGACCCCGGGAGAATGGATACGCAGTATTTT	CASSQAEAVDPGRMDTQYF